This entry lists 26 T cell receptor beta chains sequenced from one sample in a study of CD8 T cells in ankylosing spondylitis. Study-wide results and limits: Characteristic of ankylosing spondylitis blood, it appeared, was a TCR beta motif comprising roughly 8 highly homologous variants.

These receptors have no identified antigens. TCRdb redid the calling of the 5' RACE reads with MiXCR, one entry per CDR3 protein. The sample lists more than 300,000 distinct CDR3 sequences, roughly 8% occurring once. The sequenced sample consisted of blood, either unsorted or a sorted T cell fraction (not recorded which). These receptor sequences come from a male donor with ankylosing spondylitis.

The table lists this clonotype with a few counts. The V and J genes are TRBV5-1 and TRBJ2-5; 11 nucleotides match TRBD2. The CDR3 is 15 amino acids. After removal of 4 bases from V and 3 bases from J, the junction contained 5 bases not matched to a gene. The V gene's germline CDR1 is SGHRS and CDR2 YFSETQ. CDR3 amino acids: CASSPGLAAEETQYF. CDR3 DNA: TGCGCCAGCAGCCCGGGACTAGCGGCGGAAGAGACCCAGTACTTC.

The gene calls are TRBV27 and TRBJ2-1; TRBD2 agrees at 13 bases. The CDR3 extends over 18 amino acids. The V gene end was trimmed by 7 bases and the J gene end by 0 bases; junction bases not matched to a gene: 9. CDR1 and CDR2 from the germline V gene are MNHEY and SMNVEV (reference sequence). The CDR3 nucleotides read TGTGCCAGCACCGCGGGACTAGCGGGACCCAGCTCCTACAATGAGCAGTTCTTC. This gives the protein CASTAGLAGPSSYNEQFF.

This clonotype was counted a single time. The chain couples TRBV7-9 to TRBJ2-1; the D gene could be TRBD1 or TRBD2 (6 bases each). This CDR3 has 16 residues. V was shortened by 4 bases and J by 4 bases, with 17 bases between the two germline ends. Germline CDR1 reads SEHNR; CDR2 reads FQNEAQ (reference sequence). This CDR3 is CASSSRWGAAYNEQFF. CDR3 nucleotide sequence: TGTGCCAGCAGCTCCAGGTGGGGGGCAGCTTACAATGAGCAGTTCTTC.

This chain links TRBV5-1 with TRBJ2-7, with TRBD2 as a possible D gene (5 bases). Per germline, CDR1 SGHRS and CDR2 YFSETQ. V was shortened by 2 bases and J by 7 bases, with 25 bases between the two germline ends. The CDR3 has 17 residues. The CDR3 DNA reads as TGCGCCAGCAGCTTTCGGAGTTCGACTGGCGGGCCGCGGGAGCAGTACTTC. Residues: CASSFRSSTGGPREQYF.

This clonotype has a handful of counts. J is TRBJ2-3 and V is TRBV11-2; D remains unclear. Germline CDR1 reads SGHAT; CDR2 reads FQNNGV. The CDR3 runs to 14 residues. V lost 0 bases and J 11 bases, leaving 15 bases between the germline ends. The CDR3 loop reads CASSLDLGSSGQYF. CDR3 coding DNA: TGTGCCAGCAGCTTAGATTTAGGCTCTTCAGGGCAGTATTTT.

This chain connects TRBV6-5 to TRBJ2-7; 7 bases are a match to TRBD2. Germline V CDR1 and CDR2: MNHEY, SVGAGI. This CDR3 comprises 15 residues. V was pared by 2 bases and J by 7 bases, with 11 bases of the junction left unmatched. CDR3 DNA: TGTGCCAGCAGTTACCAAGGGACTACCCCTGTGGAGCAGTACTTC. Its protein product is CASSYQGTTPVEQYF.

V is TRBV28 and J is TRBJ2-3; D perhaps matches TRBD2 (6 bases). The CDR3 contains 12 residues. V gave up 11 bases and J gave up 5 bases, with 14 bases separating them. Germline CDR1 is MDHEN and CDR2 is SYDVKM. CDR3 sequence: CAASGSVDTQYF. Here the CDR3 DNA reads TGTGCCGCTTCCGGGAGTGTAGATACGCAGTATTTT.

The genes are TRBV12-3 or TRBV12-4 and TRBJ2-7; possible D gene TRBD1, 5 bases. The CDR3 covers 13 residues. V was clipped by 3 bases and J by 3 bases, with 9 bases between them. For the CDR3, the DNA is TGTGCCAGCAGTTTCAATAGGGGCTACGAGCAGTACTTC. Its protein is CASSFNRGYEQYF.

This clonotype came up many times. The CDR3 loop is CASSQGVEFNEQFF. Written as DNA, the CDR3 is TGTGCCAGCAGCCAAGGGGTGGAATTTAATGAGCAGTTCTTC. This rearrangement joins TRBV3-1 to TRBJ2-1; D is unclear. V shed 1 base and J shed 7 bases, with 11 bases lying between them. Germline V lookup: CDR1 LGHDT, CDR2 YNNKEL (reference sequence). The CDR3 loop spans 14 amino acids.

V is TRBV6-2 or TRBV6-3 and J is TRBJ2-1, with a tentative D call TRBD2 (5 bases). V was shortened by 6 bases and J by 0 bases, with 12 bases between the two germline ends. Germline-derived CDR1 and CDR2 are MNHEY and SVGEGT. The CDR3 contains 15 residues. The CDR3 region is CASRTGSSSYNEQFF. CDR3 DNA: TGTGCCAGCAGGACGGGGAGTAGCTCCTACAATGAGCAGTTCTTC.

CDR3 sequence: CASSLALLPGISSYEQYF. In nucleotides, the CDR3 is TGTGCCAGCAGTTTAGCGCTTCTGCCGGGGATCTCCTCCTACGAGCAGTACTTC. V gene TRBV12-3 or TRBV12-4 combines with J gene TRBJ2-7; perhaps TRBD2 as D (5 bases). Trimming took off 0 bases at V and 0 bases at J, with 18 bases between the two ends. This CDR3 has 18 amino acids.

The chain carries TRBV29-1 and TRBJ1-5; TRBD1 matches 10 bases. This CDR3 region has 15 residues. V gave up 4 bases and J gave up 1 base; unmatched junction bases: 4. Germline CDR1 and CDR2: SQVTM and ANQGSEA. DNA for the CDR3: TGCAGCGTTGCGACAGGGGGCGGCAGCAATCAGCCCCAGCATTTT. Its protein is CSVATGGGSNQPQHF.

In its sample, this clonotype was seen a few times. V and J are TRBV7-8 and TRBJ2-4; 10 nucleotides line up with TRBD2. The ends lost 5 bases at V and 3 bases at J; junction bases unmatched: 4. From germline, CDR1 is SGHVS and CDR2 FQNEAQ. The CDR3 is 15 amino acids. For the CDR3, the DNA is TGTGCCAGCAGCCCGGGACTAGCGTACAAAAACATTCAGTACTTC. Encoded protein: CASSPGLAYKNIQYF.

In this sample, this clonotype turned up many times. The chain recombines TRBV13 with TRBJ2-7; 9 nucleotides line up with TRBD1. With V trimmed by 5 bases and J by 5 bases, 10 bases remained unmatched. The CDR3 sequence is 15 residues long. In germline, CDR1 is PRHDT, CDR2 FYEKMQ (reference sequence). The CDR3 is CASSVSGTGSDEQYF. In DNA, the CDR3 is TGTGCCAGCAGCGTTTCCGGGACAGGGTCTGACGAGCAGTACTTC. Based on the CDR3 plus reference TRBV13 and TRBJ2-7, the full variable domain is AAGVIQSPRHLIKEKRETATLKCYPIPRHDTVYWYQQGPGQDPQFLISFYEKMQSDKGSIPDRFSAQQFSDYHSELNMSSLELGDSALYFCASSVSGTGSDEQYFGPGTRLTVT.

In its sample, this clonotype was seen a few times. The chain recombines TRBV20-1 with TRBJ1-1; tentatively, D is TRBD1 (5 bases). Germline V gene lookup returns CDR1 DFQATT and CDR2 SNEGSKA (reference sequence). Trimming stripped 2 bases from V and 0 bases from J, with 7 bases between. The CDR3 has 13 residues. CDR3 nucleotides: TGCAGTGCTAGACCCAGGGTGAACACTGAAGCTTTCTTT. It yields the protein CSARPRVNTEAFF.

The table lists this clonotype with a few counts. J is TRBJ2-3 and V is TRBV7-2; 15 bases agree with TRBD2. This CDR3 region has 16 residues. Trimming removed 5 bases from V and 5 bases from J; junction bases left unmatched: 5. From germline, CDR1 is SGHTA and CDR2 FQGNSA. For the CDR3, the DNA is TGTGCCAGCAGCAGGGGACTAGCGGGAGGTGGAGATACGCAGTATTTT. Encoded protein: CASSRGLAGGGDTQYF.

This clonotype showed up many times. The CDR3 region has the DNA TGTGCCAGCAGTCAAGGGACAGAACAAGAGACCCAGTACTTC. This encodes CASSQGTEQETQYF. The rearrangement links TRBV12-3 or TRBV12-4 to TRBJ2-5, with 7 nucleotides matching TRBD1. Trimming at V came to 5 bases and at J to 2 bases, leaving 5 bases not matched to a gene. The CDR3 is 14 amino acids.

The chain uses TRBV5-1 and TRBJ2-3, with 8 bases aligning to TRBD2. Trimming at V came to 4 bases and at J to 3 bases, leaving 7 bases not matched to a gene. From germline, CDR1 is SGHRS and CDR2 YFSETQ. CDR3 length: 15 residues. In nucleotides, the CDR3 is TGCGCCAGCAGCCCGAAGCGGGAGAGTACAGATACGCAGTATTTT. It codes for CASSPKRESTDTQYF.

V and J are TRBV20-1 and TRBJ2-7, with 10 bases aligning to TRBD2. Looked up from germline, CDR1 is DFQATT and CDR2 is SNEGSKA (reference sequence). The CDR3 totals 17 residues. J gave up 7 bases and V 4 bases, and 19 bases lay outside the gene matches. CDR3 amino acids: CSANVASGSLGQREQYF. The CDR3 region has the DNA TGCAGTGCTAATGTAGCTAGCGGGAGTTTGGGACAGAGAGAGCAGTACTTC.

Only a few counts were recorded for this clonotype. As DNA, the CDR3 is TGTGCCAGCCTGGTCCGAACCACAGATACGCAGTATTTT. Residues: CASLVRTTDTQYF. This chain links TRBV7-8 with TRBJ2-3; D not resolved. This CDR3 has 13 residues. The germline CDR1 and CDR2 sequences are SGHVS and FQNEAQ. V was cut by 8 bases and J by 2 bases, with 11 bases left in between.

The rearrangement links TRBV7-9 to TRBJ2-7, with a possible D match to TRBD1 (5 bases). The germline CDR1 and CDR2 sequences are SEHNR and FQNEAQ (reference sequence). The V and J ends lost 4 bases and 3 bases respectively, with 7 bases between them. The CDR3 has 12 residues. The CDR3 DNA reads TGTGCCAGCAGCTCCAGGGTCTACGAGCAGTACTTC. Its translation is CASSSRVYEQYF. The whole variable domain, filled in from reference TRBV7-9 and TRBJ2-7, reads DTGVSQNPRHKITKRGQNVTFRCDPISEHNRLYWYRQTLGQGPEFLTYFQNEAQLEKSRLLSDRFSAERPKGSFSTLEIQRTEQGDSAMYLCASSSRVYEQYFGPGTRLTVT.

This clonotype was seen a handful of times. This sequence joins TRBV24-1 and TRBJ1-2; 9 positions agree with TRBD1. Germline V gives CDR1 KGHDR, CDR2 SFDVKD. V dropped 12 bases and J dropped 8; count of bases not matched to a gene: 6. The CDR3 sequence is 11 residues long. The CDR3 DNA reads TGTGCCGCCTGGACAGGGGTAGGCTACACCTTC. Protein: CAAWTGVGYTF.

The chain couples TRBV27 to TRBJ1-2, with a possible D match to TRBD1 (5 bases). The V and J ends lost 1 base and 8 bases respectively, with 17 bases between them. Germline V lookup: CDR1 MNHEY, CDR2 SMNVEV (reference sequence). The CDR3 loop spans 15 amino acids. The CDR3 sequence is CASSLWGFGVRGYTF. CDR3 DNA: TGTGCCAGCAGTTTATGGGGGTTCGGTGTGCGCGGCTACACCTTC.

This sequence joins TRBV3-1 and TRBJ2-3; 8 bases map to TRBD2. Germline lookup yields CDR1 LGHDT and CDR2 YNNKEL (reference sequence). The CDR3 consists of 17 residues. Trimming removed 1 base from V and 7 bases from J; junction bases left unmatched: 13. The CDR3 here is CASSQAGLAPTRYTQYF. CDR3 coding DNA: TGTGCCAGCAGCCAAGCTGGACTAGCCCCTACGCGGTATACGCAGTATTTT.

V is TRBV25-1 and J is TRBJ2-7; D remains unclear. V lost 5 bases and J 0 bases, leaving 5 bases between the germline ends. Germline-derived CDR1 and CDR2 are MGHDK and SYGVNS. This CDR3 region has 12 residues. The CDR3 is CASSWSSYEQYF. CDR3 DNA: TGTGCCAGCAGTTGGAGCTCCTACGAGCAGTACTTC.

This clonotype turned up a few times. V and J are TRBV6-1 and TRBJ1-2, with D possibly TRBD1 on 5 matching bases. The CDR3 contains 14 residues. V lost 6 bases and J lost 6, with 17 bases in between. The germline CDR1 and CDR2 sequences are MNHNS and SASEGT. The CDR3 loop reads CASRPPGPGDGYTF. The CDR3 bases are TGTGCCAGCAGGCCCCCGGGGCCCGGGGATGGCTACACCTTC.